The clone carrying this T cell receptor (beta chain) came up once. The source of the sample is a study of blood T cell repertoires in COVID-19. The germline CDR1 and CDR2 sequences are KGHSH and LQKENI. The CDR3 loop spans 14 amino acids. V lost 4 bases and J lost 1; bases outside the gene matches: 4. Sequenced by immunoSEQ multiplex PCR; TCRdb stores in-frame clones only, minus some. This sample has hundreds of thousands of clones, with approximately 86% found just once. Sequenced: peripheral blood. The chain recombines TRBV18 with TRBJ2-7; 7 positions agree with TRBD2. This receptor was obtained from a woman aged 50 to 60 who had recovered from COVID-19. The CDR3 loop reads CASSRPGGSYEQYF. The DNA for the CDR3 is TGTGCCAGCTCACGCCCGGGGGGATCCTACGAGCAGTACTTC. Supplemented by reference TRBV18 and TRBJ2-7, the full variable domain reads NAGVMQNPRHLVRRRGQEARLRCSPMKGHSHVYWYRQLPEEGLKFMVYLQKENIIDESGMPKERFSAEFPKEGPSILRIQQVVRGDSAAYFCASSRPGGSYEQYFGPGTRLTVT.